The clone carrying this T cell receptor beta chain was recorded a few times. Its matching antigen is unknown. The assay was immunoSEQ multiplex PCR, and TCRdb's table has in-frame clones only and misses some. Of 190,000 or so clones in the sample, roughly 84% are singletons; the top ten hold around 2.8%. V dropped 2 bases and J dropped 10; count of bases not matched to a gene: 8. The CDR3 is 15 amino acids. Germline CDR1 is MNHEY and CDR2 is SMNVEV (reference sequence). These data belong to a study of cytomegalovirus exposure and HLA in healthy donors. Findings and limits, study-wide: The study flagged fewer than 200 TCR beta chains as cytomegalovirus-associated.

The donors formed part of the 120-subject validation cohort, distinct from the approximately 630-subject first cohort. The sequenced sample was PBMCs. This chain joins TRBV27 and TRBJ1-6; 7 bases fit TRBD1. This TCR was sampled from a woman under 30 in good health and CMV-seropositive. CDR3 loop: CASSLIQGEESPLHF. Here the CDR3 DNA reads TGTGCCAGCAGTTTAATCCAGGGGGAAGAATCACCCCTCCACTTT.